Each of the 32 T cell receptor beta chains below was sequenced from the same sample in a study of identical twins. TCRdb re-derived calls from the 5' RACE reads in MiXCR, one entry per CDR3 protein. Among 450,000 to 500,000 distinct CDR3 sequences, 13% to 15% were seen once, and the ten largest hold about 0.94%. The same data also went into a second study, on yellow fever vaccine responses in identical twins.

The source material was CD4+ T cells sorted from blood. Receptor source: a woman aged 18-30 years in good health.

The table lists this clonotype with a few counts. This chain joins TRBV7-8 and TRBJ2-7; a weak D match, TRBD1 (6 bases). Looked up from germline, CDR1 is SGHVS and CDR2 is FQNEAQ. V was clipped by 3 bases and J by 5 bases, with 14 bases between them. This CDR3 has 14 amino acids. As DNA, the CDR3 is TGTGCCAGCAGCTTGAACAGGGATTTTGACGAGCAGTACTTC. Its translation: CASSLNRDFDEQYF.

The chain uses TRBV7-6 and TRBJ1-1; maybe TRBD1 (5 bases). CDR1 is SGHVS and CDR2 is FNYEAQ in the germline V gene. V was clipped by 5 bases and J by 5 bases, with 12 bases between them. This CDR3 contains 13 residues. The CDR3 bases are TGTGCCAGCAGCCGTATGGGGGAAACTGAAGCTTTCTTT. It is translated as CASSRMGETEAFF.

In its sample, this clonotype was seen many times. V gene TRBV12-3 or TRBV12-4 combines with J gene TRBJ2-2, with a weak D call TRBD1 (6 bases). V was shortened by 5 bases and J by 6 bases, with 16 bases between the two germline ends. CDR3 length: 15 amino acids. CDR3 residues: CASSPNFPGAGELFF. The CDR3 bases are TGTGCCAGCAGTCCCAACTTCCCAGGGGCCGGGGAGCTGTTTTTT.

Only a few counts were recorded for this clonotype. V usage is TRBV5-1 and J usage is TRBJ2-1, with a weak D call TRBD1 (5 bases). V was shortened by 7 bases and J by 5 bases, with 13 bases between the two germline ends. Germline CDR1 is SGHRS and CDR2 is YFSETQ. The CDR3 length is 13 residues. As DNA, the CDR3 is TGCGCCAGCGGCGCAGGGTATAACAATGAGCAGTTCTTC. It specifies CASGAGYNNEQFF.

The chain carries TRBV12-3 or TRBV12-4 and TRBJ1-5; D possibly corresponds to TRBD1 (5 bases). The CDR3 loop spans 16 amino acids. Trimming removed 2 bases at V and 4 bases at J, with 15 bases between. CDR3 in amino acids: CASSLNMAGTNQPQHF. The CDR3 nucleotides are TGTGCCAGCAGTTTAAACATGGCAGGGACGAATCAGCCCCAGCATTTT.

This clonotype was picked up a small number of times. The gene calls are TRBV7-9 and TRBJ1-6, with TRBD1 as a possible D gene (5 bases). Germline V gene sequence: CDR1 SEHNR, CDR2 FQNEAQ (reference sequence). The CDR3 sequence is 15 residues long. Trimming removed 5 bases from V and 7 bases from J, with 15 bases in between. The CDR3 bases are TGTGCCAGCAGCCCGGTGAGGGCAGGGAATTCACCCCTCCACTTT. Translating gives CASSPVRAGNSPLHF.

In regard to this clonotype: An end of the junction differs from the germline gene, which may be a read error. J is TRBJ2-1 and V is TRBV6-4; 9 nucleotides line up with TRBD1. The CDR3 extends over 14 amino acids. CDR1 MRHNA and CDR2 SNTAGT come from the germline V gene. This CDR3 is CASSYSGQGYEQFF. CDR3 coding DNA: TGTGCCAGCAGTTACTCGGGACAGGGCTATGAGCAGTTCTTC.

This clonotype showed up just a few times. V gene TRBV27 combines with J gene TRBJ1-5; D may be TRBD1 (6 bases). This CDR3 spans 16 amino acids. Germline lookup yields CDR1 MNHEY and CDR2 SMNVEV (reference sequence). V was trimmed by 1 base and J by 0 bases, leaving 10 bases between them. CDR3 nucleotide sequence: TGTGCCAGCAGTTTATACCGGACAGCTAGCAATCAGCCCCAGCATTTT. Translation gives CASSLYRTASNQPQHF.

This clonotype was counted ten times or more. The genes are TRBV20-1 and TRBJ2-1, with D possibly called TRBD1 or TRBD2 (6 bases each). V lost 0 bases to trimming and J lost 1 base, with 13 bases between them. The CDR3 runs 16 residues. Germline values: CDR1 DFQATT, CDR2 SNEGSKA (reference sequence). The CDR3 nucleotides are TGCAGTGCTAGAGATTTTCGCGGGACATCCTACAATGAGCAGTTCTTC. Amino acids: CSARDFRGTSYNEQFF.

CDR3 nucleotide sequence: TGTGCCAGTAGTATCATGGTGGATGAGCAGTTCTTC. Its translation is CASSIMVDEQFF. The rearrangement uses TRBV19 and TRBJ2-1, with unresolved D. The germline V gene has CDR1 LNHDA and CDR2 SQIVND (reference sequence). V was cut by 3 bases and J by 8 bases, with 8 bases left in between. The CDR3 length is 12 residues.

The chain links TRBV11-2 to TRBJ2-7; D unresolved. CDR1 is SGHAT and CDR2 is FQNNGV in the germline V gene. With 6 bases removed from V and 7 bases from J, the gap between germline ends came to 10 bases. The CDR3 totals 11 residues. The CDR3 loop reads CASSWTSEQYF. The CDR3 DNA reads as TGTGCCAGCAGTTGGACGTCGGAGCAGTACTTC.

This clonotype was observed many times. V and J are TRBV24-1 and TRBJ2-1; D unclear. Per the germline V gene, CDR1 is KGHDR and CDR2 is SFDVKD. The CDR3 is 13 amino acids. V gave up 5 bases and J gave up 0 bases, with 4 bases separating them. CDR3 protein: CATSGSSYNEQFF. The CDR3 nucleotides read TGTGCCACCAGTGGGAGCTCCTACAATGAGCAGTTCTTC.

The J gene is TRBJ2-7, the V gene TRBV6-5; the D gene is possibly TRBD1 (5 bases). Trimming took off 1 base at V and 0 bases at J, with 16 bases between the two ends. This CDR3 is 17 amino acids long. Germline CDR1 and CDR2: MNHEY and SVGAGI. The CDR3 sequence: CASSYFGAVGNSYEQYF. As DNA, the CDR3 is TGTGCCAGCAGTTACTTTGGGGCGGTGGGCAACTCCTACGAGCAGTACTTC.

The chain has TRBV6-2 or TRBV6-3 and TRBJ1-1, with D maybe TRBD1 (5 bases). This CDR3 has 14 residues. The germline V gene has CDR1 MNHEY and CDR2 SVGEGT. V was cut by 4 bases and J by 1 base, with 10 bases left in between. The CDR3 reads CASSFRERNTEAFF. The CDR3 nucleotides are TGTGCCAGCAGTTTCAGGGAGAGGAACACTGAAGCTTTCTTT.

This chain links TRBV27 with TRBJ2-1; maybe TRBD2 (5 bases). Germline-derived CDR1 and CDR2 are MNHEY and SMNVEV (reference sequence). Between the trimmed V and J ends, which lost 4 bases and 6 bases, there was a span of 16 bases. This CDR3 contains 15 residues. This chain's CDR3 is CASSSSWGERNEQFF. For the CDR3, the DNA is TGTGCCAGCAGTTCCTCGTGGGGAGAACGCAATGAGCAGTTCTTC.

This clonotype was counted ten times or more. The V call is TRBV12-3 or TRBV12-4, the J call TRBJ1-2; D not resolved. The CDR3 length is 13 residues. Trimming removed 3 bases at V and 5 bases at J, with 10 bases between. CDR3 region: CASSFSGSYGYTF. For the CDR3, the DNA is TGTGCCAGCAGTTTTAGTGGGTCGTATGGCTACACCTTC.

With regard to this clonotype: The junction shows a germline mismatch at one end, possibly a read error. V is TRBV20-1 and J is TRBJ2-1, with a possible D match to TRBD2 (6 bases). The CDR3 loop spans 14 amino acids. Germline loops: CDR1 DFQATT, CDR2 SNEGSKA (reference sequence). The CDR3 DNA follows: TGCAGTGCTAGCCCGGGAGTCCCTAACAATGAGCACTTCTTC. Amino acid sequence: CSASPGVPNNEHFF.

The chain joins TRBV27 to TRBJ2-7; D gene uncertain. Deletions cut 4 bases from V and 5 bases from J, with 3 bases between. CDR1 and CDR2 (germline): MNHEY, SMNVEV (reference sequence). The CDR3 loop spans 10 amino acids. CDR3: CASSSNEQYF. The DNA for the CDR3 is TGTGCCAGCAGTTCCAACGAGCAGTACTTC.

CDR3 in DNA: TGTGCCAGCAGAGGAACGGACAGTTACGAGCAGTACTTC. Its translation: CASRGTDSYEQYF. The chain recombines TRBV6-1 with TRBJ2-7, with D possibly TRBD1 on 6 matching bases. V was clipped by 6 bases and J by 4 bases, with 13 bases between them. CDR1 and CDR2 from the germline V gene are MNHNS and SASEGT. This CDR3 is 13 amino acids long.

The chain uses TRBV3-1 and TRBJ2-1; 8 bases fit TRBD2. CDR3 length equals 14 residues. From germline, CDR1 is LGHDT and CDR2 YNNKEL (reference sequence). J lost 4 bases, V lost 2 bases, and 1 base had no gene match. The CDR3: CASSQRGGYNEQFF. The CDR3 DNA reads TGTGCCAGCAGCCAACGGGGGGGATACAATGAGCAGTTCTTC.

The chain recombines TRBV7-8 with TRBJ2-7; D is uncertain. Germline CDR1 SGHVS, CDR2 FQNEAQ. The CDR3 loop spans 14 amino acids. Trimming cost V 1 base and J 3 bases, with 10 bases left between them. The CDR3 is CASSLGVINYEQYF. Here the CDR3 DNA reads TGTGCCAGCAGCTTAGGAGTCATTAACTACGAGCAGTACTTC.

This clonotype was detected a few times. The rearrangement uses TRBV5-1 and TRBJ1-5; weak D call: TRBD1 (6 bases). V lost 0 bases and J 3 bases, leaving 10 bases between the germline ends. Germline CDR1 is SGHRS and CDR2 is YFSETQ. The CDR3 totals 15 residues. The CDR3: CASSLAGQNNQPQHF. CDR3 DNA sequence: TGCGCCAGCAGCTTGGCTGGACAGAACAATCAGCCCCAGCATTTT.

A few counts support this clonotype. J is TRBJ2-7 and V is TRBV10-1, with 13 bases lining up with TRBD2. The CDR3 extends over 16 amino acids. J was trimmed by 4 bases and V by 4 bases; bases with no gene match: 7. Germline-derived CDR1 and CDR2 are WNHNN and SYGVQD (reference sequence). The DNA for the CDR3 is TGCGCCAGCAGTGGCCCTAGGACTAGCGGGAGTTACGAGCAGTACTTC. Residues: CASSGPRTSGSYEQYF.

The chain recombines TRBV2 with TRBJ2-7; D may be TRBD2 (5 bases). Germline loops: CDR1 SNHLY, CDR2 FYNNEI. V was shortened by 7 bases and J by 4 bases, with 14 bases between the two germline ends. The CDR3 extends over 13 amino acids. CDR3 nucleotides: TGTGCCAGCACACACGGGAAATCATACGAGCAGTACTTC. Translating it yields CASTHGKSYEQYF.

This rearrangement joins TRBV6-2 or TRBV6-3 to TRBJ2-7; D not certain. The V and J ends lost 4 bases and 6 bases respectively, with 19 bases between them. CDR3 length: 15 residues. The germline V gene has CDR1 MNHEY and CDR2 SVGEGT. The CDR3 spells CASSSPGPFSTEQYF. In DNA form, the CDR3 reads TGTGCCAGCAGTTCTCCCGGACCCTTTTCAACCGAGCAGTACTTC.

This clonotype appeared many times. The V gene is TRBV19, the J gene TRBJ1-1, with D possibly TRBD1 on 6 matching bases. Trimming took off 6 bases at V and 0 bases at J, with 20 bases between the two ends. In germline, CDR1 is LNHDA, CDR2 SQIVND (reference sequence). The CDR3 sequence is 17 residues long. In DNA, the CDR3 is TGTGCCAGTAGCCGCACCCAGGGGCGCACTATGAACACTGAAGCTTTCTTT. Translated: CASSRTQGRTMNTEAFF.

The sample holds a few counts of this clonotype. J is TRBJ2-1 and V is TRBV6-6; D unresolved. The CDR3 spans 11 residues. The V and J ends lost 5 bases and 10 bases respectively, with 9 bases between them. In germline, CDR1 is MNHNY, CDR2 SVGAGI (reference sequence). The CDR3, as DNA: TGTGCCAGCAGTCCCCCGCCAGAGCAGTTCTTC. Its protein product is CASSPPPEQFF.

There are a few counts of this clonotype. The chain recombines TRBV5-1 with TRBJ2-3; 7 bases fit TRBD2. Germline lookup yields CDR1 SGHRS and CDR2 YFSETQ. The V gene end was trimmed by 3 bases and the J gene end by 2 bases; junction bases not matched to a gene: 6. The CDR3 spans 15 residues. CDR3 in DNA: TGCGCCAGCAGCTCGGGACTACCAATCACAGATACGCAGTATTTT. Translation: CASSSGLPITDTQYF.

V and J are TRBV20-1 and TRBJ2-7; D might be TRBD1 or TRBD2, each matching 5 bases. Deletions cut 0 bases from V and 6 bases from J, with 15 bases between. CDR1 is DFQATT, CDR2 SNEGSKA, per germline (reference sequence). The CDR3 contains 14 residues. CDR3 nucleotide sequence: TGCAGTGCTAGAGATCGGGTTTTTGGGGGCGAGCAGTACTTC. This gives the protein CSARDRVFGGEQYF.

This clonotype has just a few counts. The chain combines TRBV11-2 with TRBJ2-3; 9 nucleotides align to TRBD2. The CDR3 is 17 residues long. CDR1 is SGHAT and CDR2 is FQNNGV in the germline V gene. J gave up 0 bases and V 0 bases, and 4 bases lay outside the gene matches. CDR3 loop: CASSLDSAGGSTDTQYF. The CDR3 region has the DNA TGTGCCAGCAGCTTAGATAGCGCGGGAGGGAGCACAGATACGCAGTATTTT.

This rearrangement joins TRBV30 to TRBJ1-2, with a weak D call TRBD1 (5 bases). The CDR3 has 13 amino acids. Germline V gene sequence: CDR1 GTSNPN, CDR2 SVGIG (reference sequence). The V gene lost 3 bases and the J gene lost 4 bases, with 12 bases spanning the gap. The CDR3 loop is CAWRTVGGYGYTF. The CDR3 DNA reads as TGTGCCTGGAGAACCGTCGGGGGCTATGGCTACACCTTC.

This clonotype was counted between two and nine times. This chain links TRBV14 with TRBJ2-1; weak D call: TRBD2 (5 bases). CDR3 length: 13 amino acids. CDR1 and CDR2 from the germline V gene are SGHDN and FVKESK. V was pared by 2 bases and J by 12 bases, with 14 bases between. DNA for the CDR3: TGTGCCAGCAGCCAAAGAGAGGGAACAAGGCAGTTCTTC. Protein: CASSQREGTRQFF.